Below, 17 T cell receptor beta chains from the same sample are listed, as sequenced in a study of CD8 T cells in Susac syndrome. The RNA input was about 0.45 to 1 ug, and it was reverse transcribed with random hexamers. TCRdb re-analysed the immunoSEQ multiplex PCR reads in MiXCR, keeping a single row per CDR3 protein. The sample consists of more than 150,000 distinct CDR3 sequences, roughly 94% of them appearing once. The specimen sequenced was CD8+ T cells from PBMCs. These receptors were collected from a human donor with multiple sclerosis.

The genes are TRBV30 and TRBJ2-1, with no clear D. The germline V and J ends were trimmed by 4 bases and 6 bases, with 16 bases remaining between them. This CDR3 has 14 amino acids. Looked up from germline, CDR1 is GTSNPN and CDR2 is SVGIG (reference sequence). In DNA form, the CDR3 reads TGTGCCTGGACTGGCACTTGGTCTAGCAATGAGCAGTTCTTC. Protein sequence: CAWTGTWSSNEQFF. Full variable domain (remainder filled in from reference TRBV30 and TRBJ2-1): SQTIHQWPATLVQPVGSPLSLECTVEGTSNPNLYWYRQAAGRGLQLLFYSVGIGQISSEVPQNLSASRPQDRQFILSSKKLLLSDSGFYLCAWTGTWSSNEQFFGPGTRLTVL.

V usage is TRBV13 and J usage is TRBJ1-1; D unclear. The CDR3 is 13 residues long. V shed 5 bases and J shed 4 bases, with 11 bases lying between them. The germline gives CDR1 PRHDT, CDR2 FYEKMQ (reference sequence). As DNA, the CDR3 is TGTGCCAGCAGCCTCTGGGGTAGCACTGAAGCTTTCTTT. Amino acid sequence: CASSLWGSTEAFF.

The chain couples TRBV15 to TRBJ1-1, with D maybe TRBD1 (5 bases). CDR3 length: 13 amino acids. The V end was cut by 5 bases, the J end by 6 bases, with 13 bases between. The germline CDR1 and CDR2 sequences are LNHNV and YYDKDF (reference sequence). CDR3 loop: CATSLLPTAEAFF. The CDR3 coding sequence is TGTGCCACCAGCCTACTCCCGACAGCTGAAGCTTTCTTT. Full variable domain (missing parts from reference TRBV15 and TRBJ1-1): DAMVIQNPRYQVTQFGKPVTLSCSQTLNHNVMYWYQQKSSQAPKLLFHYYDKDFNNEADTPDNFQSRRPNTSFCFLDIRSPGLGDTAMYLCATSLLPTAEAFFGQGTRLTVV.

J is TRBJ2-2 and V is TRBV25-1, with D unclear. Germline loops: CDR1 MGHDK, CDR2 SYGVNS. The CDR3 consists of 12 residues. The germline V and J ends were trimmed by 4 bases and 6 bases, with 6 bases remaining between them. The CDR3, as DNA: TGTGCCAGCAGTGCTCAACCCGGGGAGCTGTTTTTT. This sequence encodes CASSAQPGELFF.

This chain links TRBV25-1 with TRBJ1-2, with D possibly matching TRBD1 (5 bases). Germline CDR1 and CDR2: MGHDK and SYGVNS. Trimming left V 4 bases short and J 0 bases short, with 15 bases between. This CDR3 comprises 16 residues. CDR3 sequence (DNA): TGTGCCAGCAGTGGAGACAGAACAGACCCTAACTATGGCTACACCTTC. Translation: CASSGDRTDPNYGYTF.

This clonotype was observed a few times. The gene calls are TRBV29-1 and TRBJ2-7, with 7 bases matching TRBD1. Germline V gene lookup returns CDR1 SQVTM and CDR2 ANQGSEA. After removal of 3 bases from V and 5 bases from J, the junction contained 10 bases not matched to a gene. The CDR3 totals 14 residues. As DNA, the CDR3 is TGCAGCGTTGACAGAGGGGGCGATCGAAACGAGCAGTACTTC. Its protein is CSVDRGGDRNEQYF.

This chain links TRBV29-1 with TRBJ1-2; no clear D gene. Per germline, CDR1 SQVTM and CDR2 ANQGSEA. V lost 0 bases to trimming and J lost 6 bases, with 14 bases between them. The CDR3 runs 14 residues. CDR3 in amino acids: CSVEDGSVRDGYTF. In nucleotides, the CDR3 is TGCAGCGTTGAAGATGGCTCGGTAAGGGATGGCTACACCTTC. Looking up the rest from reference TRBV29-1 and TRBJ1-2 gives the full variable domain: SAVISQKPSRDICQRGTSLTIQCQVDSQVTMMFWYRQQPGQSLTLIATANQGSEATYESGFVIDKFPISRPNLTFSTLTVSNMSPEDSSIYLCSVEDGSVRDGYTFGSGTRLTVV.

The rearrangement links TRBV2 to TRBJ2-3; 7 bases line up with TRBD1. This CDR3 is built from 16 residues. Germline CDR1 is SNHLY and CDR2 is FYNNEI. Trimming took 6 bases from V and 1 from J; bases not matched to a gene: 10. For the CDR3, the DNA is TGTGCCAGCAGGGGGGTAGGGGGCGTAGGCACAGATACGCAGTATTTT. Residues: CASRGVGGVGTDTQYF.

The chain employs TRBV7-9 and TRBJ1-6, with D unresolved. Germline CDR1 and CDR2: SEHNR and FQNEAQ (reference sequence). V lost 2 bases, J lost 4 bases, and 15 bases lay in between. CDR3 length: 17 amino acids. The CDR3: CASSLKASGSYNSPLHF. Written as DNA, the CDR3 is TGTGCCAGCAGCTTAAAAGCGAGTGGCAGTTATAATTCACCCCTCCACTTT.

V usage is TRBV12-3 or TRBV12-4 and J usage is TRBJ1-2; D is uncertain. Deletions cut 6 bases from V and 4 bases from J, with 12 bases between. The CDR3 runs 13 residues. DNA for the CDR3: TGTGCCAGCAGATCTCTCTCCTCCTATGGCTACACCTTC. This sequence encodes CASRSLSSYGYTF.

The V gene is TRBV7-8, the J gene TRBJ1-5; no reliable D call. The length of the CDR3 is 18 residues. V was cut by 0 bases and J by 3 bases, with 18 bases left in between. Germline values: CDR1 SGHVS, CDR2 FQNEAQ. CDR3 nucleotides: TGTGCCAGCAGCTTAGCAGGGTCCGTCGGCCCTCTCAATCAGCCCCAGCATTTT. Its translation is CASSLAGSVGPLNQPQHF.

This chain uses TRBV12-3 or TRBV12-4 with TRBJ2-1; tentatively, D is TRBD2 (5 bases). The V end was cut by 5 bases, the J end by 5 bases, with 13 bases between. CDR3 size: 14 residues. CDR3 coding DNA: TGTGCCAGCAGTCCCTCGGGAAGACACAATGAGCAGTTCTTC. It codes for CASSPSGRHNEQFF.

The chain has TRBV30 and TRBJ2-1; TRBD2 matches at 9 bases. Germline CDR1 and CDR2: GTSNPN and SVGIG (reference sequence). V trimming: 5 bases; J trimming: 6 bases; junction bases outside the gene matches: 5. The CDR3 consists of 13 residues. The chain's CDR3 is CAWASGVGNEQFF. The CDR3 region has the DNA TGTGCCTGGGCTAGCGGGGTGGGCAATGAGCAGTTCTTC. The full variable domain, its missing parts supplied by reference TRBV30 and TRBJ2-1, is SQTIHQWPATLVQPVGSPLSLECTVEGTSNPNLYWYRQAAGRGLQLLFYSVGIGQISSEVPQNLSASRPQDRQFILSSKKLLLSDSGFYLCAWASGVGNEQFFGPGTRLTVL.

This chain uses TRBV9 with TRBJ1-1; D remains ambiguous. V was shortened by 4 bases and J by 3 bases, with 22 bases between the two germline ends. Germline CDR1 and CDR2: SGDLS and YYNGEE. The length of the CDR3 is 17 residues. The CDR3 region has the DNA TGTGCCAGCAGCCCCCACGATGGGCTCCGGAGGGACACTGAAGCTTTCTTT. Amino acids: CASSPHDGLRRDTEAFF. Supplemented by reference TRBV9 and TRBJ1-1, the full variable domain reads DSGVTQTPKHLITATGQRVTLRCSPRSGDLSVYWYQQSLDQGLQFLIQYYNGEERAKGNILERFSAQQFPDLHSELNLSSLELGDSALYFCASSPHDGLRRDTEAFFGQGTRLTVV.

A single count supports this clonotype. The gene calls are TRBV9 and TRBJ1-2; 8 bases match TRBD1. V lost 0 bases to trimming and J lost 0 bases; unmatched junction nucleotides: 4. Germline CDR1 SGDLS, CDR2 YYNGEE. CDR3 size: 16 residues. The chain's CDR3 is CASSVGDRSTNYGYTF. DNA for the CDR3: TGTGCCAGCAGCGTAGGGGACAGGAGCACTAACTATGGCTACACCTTC.

The count of this clonotype is one. The chain has TRBV29-1 and TRBJ2-1; TRBD2 aligns across 12 bases. Per the germline V gene, CDR1 is SQVTM and CDR2 is ANQGSEA. The CDR3 contains 16 residues. J was trimmed by 4 bases and V by 5 bases; bases with no gene match: 9. The CDR3 loop reads CSVNPGLAGRYNEQFF. DNA of the CDR3: TGCAGCGTTAACCCTGGACTAGCGGGGAGATACAATGAGCAGTTCTTC.

This clonotype was detected only once. The V and J genes are TRBV29-1 and TRBJ1-2, with D possibly being TRBD1 (5 bases). CDR3 length: 14 residues. Trimming removed 0 bases from V and 6 bases from J, with 14 bases in between. Germline V gene sequence: CDR1 SQVTM, CDR2 ANQGSEA. CDR3 in amino acids: CSVEDRPRVDGYTF. The DNA for the CDR3 is TGCAGCGTTGAAGATCGACCCAGGGTAGATGGCTACACCTTC.